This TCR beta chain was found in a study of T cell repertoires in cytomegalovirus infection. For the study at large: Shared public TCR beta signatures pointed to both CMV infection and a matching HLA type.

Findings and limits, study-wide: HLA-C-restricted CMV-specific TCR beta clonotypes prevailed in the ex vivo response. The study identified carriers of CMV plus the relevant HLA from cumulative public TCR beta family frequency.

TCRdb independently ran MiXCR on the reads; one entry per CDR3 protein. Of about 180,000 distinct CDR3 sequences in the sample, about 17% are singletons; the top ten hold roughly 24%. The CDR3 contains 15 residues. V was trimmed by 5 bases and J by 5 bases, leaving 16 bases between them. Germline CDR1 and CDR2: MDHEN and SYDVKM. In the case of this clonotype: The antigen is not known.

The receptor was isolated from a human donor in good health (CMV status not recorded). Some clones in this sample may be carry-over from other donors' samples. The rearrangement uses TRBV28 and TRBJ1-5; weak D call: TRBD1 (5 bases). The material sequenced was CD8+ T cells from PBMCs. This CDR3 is CASSIYRDHYQPQHF. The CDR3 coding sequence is TGTGCCAGCAGTATCTACCGGGACCACTATCAGCCCCAGCATTTT.